This T cell receptor beta chain was recovered during a study of T cell changes during pregnancy in multiple sclerosis. Profiled with immunoSEQ multiplex PCR; TCRdb holds only in-frame clones, not every one. Among approximately 63,000 clones listed, approximately 92% were seen once. Germline CDR1 MDHEN, CDR2 SYDVKM. This CDR3 has 15 amino acids. V lost 11 bases and J lost 6; bases outside the gene matches: 16. V and J are TRBV28 and TRBJ2-5, with TRBD1 identical over 9 bases. The source is a female donor in good health, enrolled as a control in a pregnancy study. Sequencing was performed on peripheral blood, taken in the third trimester of pregnancy. CDR3 DNA: TGTGCCCGATTTGCACCGGGACAGGGTAAAAAGACCCAGTACTTC. Protein product: CARFAPGQGKKTQYF.